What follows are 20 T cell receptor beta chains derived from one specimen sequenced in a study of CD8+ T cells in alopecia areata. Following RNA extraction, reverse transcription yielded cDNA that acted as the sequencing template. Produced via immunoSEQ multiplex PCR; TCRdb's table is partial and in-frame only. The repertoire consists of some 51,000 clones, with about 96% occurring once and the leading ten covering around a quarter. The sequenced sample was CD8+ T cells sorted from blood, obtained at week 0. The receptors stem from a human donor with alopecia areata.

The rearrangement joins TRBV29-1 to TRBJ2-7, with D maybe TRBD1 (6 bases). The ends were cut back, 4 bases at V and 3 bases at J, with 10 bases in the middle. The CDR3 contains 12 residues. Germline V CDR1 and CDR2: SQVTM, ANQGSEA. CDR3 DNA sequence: TGCAGCGTTGTACAGGACAGCTACGAGCAGTACTTC. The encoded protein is CSVVQDSYEQYF.

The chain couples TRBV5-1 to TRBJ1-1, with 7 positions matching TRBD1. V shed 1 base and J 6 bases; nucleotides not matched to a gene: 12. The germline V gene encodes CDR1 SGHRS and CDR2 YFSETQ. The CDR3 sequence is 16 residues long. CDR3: CASSLQGDQRGPEAFF. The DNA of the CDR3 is TGCGCCAGCAGCTTGCAGGGGGACCAGAGGGGCCCTGAAGCTTTCTTT.

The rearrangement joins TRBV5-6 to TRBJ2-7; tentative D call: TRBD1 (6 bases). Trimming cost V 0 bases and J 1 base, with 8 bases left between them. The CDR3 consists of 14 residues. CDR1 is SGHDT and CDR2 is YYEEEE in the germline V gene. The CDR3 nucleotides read TGTGCCAGCAGCTTGGCAGGACAGTCCTACGAGCAGTACTTC. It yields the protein CASSLAGQSYEQYF.

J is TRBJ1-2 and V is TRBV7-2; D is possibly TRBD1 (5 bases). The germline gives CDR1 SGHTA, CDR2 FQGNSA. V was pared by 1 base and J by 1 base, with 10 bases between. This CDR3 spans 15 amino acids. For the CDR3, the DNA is TGTGCCAGCAGCTTAGGGACATACGTTAACTATGGCTACACCTTC. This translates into CASSLGTYVNYGYTF.

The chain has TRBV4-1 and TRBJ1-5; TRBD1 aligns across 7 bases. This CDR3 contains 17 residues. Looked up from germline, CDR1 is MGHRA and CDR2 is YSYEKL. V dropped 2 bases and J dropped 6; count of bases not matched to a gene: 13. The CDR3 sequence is CASSQNPGTAGGQPQHF. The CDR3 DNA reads TGCGCCAGCAGCCAAAACCCCGGGACAGCCGGGGGTCAGCCCCAGCATTTT.

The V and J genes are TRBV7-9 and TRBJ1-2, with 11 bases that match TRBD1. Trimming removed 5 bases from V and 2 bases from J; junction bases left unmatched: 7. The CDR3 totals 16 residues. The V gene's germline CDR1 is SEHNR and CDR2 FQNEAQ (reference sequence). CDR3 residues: CASSPRTGGKNYGYTF. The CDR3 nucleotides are TGTGCCAGCAGCCCCCGGACAGGGGGCAAGAACTATGGCTACACCTTC. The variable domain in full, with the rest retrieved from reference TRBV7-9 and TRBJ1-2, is DTGVSQNPRHKITKRGQNVTFRCDPISEHNRLYWYRQTLGQGPEFLTYFQNEAQLEKSRLLSDRFSAERPKGSFSTLEIQRTEQGDSAMYLCASSPRTGGKNYGYTFGSGTRLTVV.

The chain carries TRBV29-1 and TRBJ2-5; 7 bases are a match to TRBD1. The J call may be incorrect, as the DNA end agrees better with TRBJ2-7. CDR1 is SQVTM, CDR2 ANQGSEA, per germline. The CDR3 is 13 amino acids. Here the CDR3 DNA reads TGCAGCGTTGAAGGGACAGGTGCCTACGAGCAGTACTTC. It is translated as CSVEGTGAYEQYF.

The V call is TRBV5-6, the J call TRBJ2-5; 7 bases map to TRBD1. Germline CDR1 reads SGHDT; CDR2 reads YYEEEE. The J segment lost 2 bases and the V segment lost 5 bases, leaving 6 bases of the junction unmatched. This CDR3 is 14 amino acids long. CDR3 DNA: TGTGCCAGCAGGAGGCCGGGACAGCAAGAGACCCAGTACTTC. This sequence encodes CASRRPGQQETQYF. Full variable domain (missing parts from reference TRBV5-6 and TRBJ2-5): DAGVTQSPTHLIKTRGQQVTLRCSPKSGHDTVSWYQQALGQGPQFIFQYYEEEERQRGNFPDRFSGHQFPNYSSELNVNALLLGDSALYLCASRRPGQQETQYFGPGTRLLVL.

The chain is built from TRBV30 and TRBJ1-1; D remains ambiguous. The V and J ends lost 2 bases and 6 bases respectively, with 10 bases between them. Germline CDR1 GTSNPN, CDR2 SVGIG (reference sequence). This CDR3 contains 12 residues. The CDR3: CAWSKHVSEAFF. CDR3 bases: TGTGCCTGGAGTAAACATGTCTCTGAAGCTTTCTTT.

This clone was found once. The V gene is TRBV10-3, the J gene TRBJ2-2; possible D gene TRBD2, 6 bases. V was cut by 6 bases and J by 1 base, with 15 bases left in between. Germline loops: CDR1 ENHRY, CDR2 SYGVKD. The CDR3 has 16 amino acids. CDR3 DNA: TGTGCCATCAGCCTAGCCGGGACTTTGAACACCGGGGAGCTGTTTTTT. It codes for CAISLAGTLNTGELFF.

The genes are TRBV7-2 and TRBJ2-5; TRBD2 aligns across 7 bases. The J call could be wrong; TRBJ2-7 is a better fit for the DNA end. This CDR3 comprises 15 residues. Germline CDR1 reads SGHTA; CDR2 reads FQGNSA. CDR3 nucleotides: TGTGCCAGCAGCAGCGGACTAGGTCTTTACTACGAGCAGTACTTC. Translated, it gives CASSSGLGLYYEQYF.

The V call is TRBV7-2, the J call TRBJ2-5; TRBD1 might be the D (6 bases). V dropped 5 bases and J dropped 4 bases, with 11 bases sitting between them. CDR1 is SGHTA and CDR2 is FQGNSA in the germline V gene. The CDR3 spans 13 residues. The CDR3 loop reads CASSPGVPETQYF. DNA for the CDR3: TGTGCCAGCAGCCCAGGGGTCCCAGAGACCCAGTACTTC.

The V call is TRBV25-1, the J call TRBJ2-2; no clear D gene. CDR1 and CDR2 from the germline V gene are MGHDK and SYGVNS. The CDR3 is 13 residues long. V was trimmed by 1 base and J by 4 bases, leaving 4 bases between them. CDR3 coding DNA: TGTGCCAGCAGTGAATGGGGCACCGGGGAGCTGTTTTTT. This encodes CASSEWGTGELFF.

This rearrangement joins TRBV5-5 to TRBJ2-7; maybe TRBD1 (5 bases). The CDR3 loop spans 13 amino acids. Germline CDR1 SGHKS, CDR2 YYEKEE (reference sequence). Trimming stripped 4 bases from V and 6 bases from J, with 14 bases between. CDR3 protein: CASSPSRVPEQYF. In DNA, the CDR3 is TGTGCCAGCAGCCCCAGCAGGGTACCCGAGCAGTACTTC.

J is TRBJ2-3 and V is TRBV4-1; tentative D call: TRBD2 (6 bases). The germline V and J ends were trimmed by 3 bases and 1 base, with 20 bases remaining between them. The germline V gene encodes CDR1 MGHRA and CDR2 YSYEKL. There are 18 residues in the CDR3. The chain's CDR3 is CASSHHITSGGGTDTQYF. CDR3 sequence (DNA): TGCGCCAGCAGCCACCATATCACCTCCGGGGGAGGCACAGATACGCAGTATTTT.

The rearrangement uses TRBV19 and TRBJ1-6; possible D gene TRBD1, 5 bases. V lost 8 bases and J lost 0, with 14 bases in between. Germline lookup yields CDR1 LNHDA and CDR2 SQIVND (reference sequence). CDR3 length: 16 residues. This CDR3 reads CASHTGKYSYNSPLHF. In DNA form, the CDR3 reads TGTGCCAGTCACACAGGAAAGTACTCCTATAATTCACCCCTCCACTTT.

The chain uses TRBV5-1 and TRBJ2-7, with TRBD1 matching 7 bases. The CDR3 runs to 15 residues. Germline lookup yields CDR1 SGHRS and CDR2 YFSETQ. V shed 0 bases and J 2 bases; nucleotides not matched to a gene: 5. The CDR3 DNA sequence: TGCGCCAGCAGCTTGGGACAGGGATCAACCTACGAGCAGTACTTC. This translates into CASSLGQGSTYEQYF. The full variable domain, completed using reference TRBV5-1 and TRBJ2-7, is KAGVTQTPRYLIKTRGQQVTLSCSPISGHRSVSWYQQTPGQGLQFLFEYFSETQRNKGNFPGRFSGRQFSNSRSEMNVSTLELGDSALYLCASSLGQGSTYEQYFGPGTRLTVT.

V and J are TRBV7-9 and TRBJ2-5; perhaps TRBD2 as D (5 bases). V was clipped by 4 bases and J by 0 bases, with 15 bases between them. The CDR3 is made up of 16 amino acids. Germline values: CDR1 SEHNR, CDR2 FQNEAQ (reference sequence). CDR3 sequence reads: CASSSIGLLYQETQYF. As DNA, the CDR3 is TGTGCCAGCAGCTCGATAGGACTCCTGTACCAAGAGACCCAGTACTTC.

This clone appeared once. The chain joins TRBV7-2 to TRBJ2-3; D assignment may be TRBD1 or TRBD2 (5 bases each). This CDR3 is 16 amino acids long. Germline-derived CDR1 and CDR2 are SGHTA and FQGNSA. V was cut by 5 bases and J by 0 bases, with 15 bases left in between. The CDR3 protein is CASSLVDGGSTDTQYF. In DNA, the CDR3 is TGTGCCAGCAGCCTCGTAGATGGGGGTAGCACAGATACGCAGTATTTT.

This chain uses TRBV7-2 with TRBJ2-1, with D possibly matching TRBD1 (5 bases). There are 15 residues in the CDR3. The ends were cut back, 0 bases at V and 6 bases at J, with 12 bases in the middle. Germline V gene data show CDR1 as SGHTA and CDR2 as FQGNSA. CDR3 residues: CASSLAWTNTNEQFF. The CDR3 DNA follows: TGTGCCAGCAGCTTAGCCTGGACAAATACCAATGAGCAGTTCTTC.